This TCR beta chain was recorded in a study of T cells in Graves' hyperthyroidism and ophthalmopathy. This clonotype has a count of ten or more. Its antigen is not identified. Study results and caveats: The blood repertoire included most of the expanded thyroid clonotypes above 0.001. Model-based prediction identified ophthalmopathy a median around 6.5 months prior to its onset.

Researchers took RNA transcripts and amplified the TCR beta CDR3 regions from them. When the TCR CDR3 underwent first-round RT-PCR, the HTBI primer set was used. TCRdb recomputed calls from the multiplex PCR reads with MiXCR, one row per CDR3 protein. The data show around 660,000 distinct CDR3 sequences, about 45% seen once. V was shortened by 0 bases and J by 1 base, with 10 bases between the two germline ends. The CDR3 runs 15 residues. CDR1 and CDR2 from the germline V gene are LNHNV and YYDKDF (reference sequence). The rearrangement links TRBV15 to TRBJ2-7; D not certain. What was sequenced was peripheral blood or thyroid tissue (not recorded which). The source is an adult man with Graves' disease, either hyperthyroidism or ophthalmopathy (not recorded which). The CDR3 DNA sequence: TGTGCCACCAGCAGAGATCGGGCTAGTTCCTACGAGCAGTACTTC. It is translated as CATSRDRASSYEQYF.